Listed here are 14 T cell receptor beta chains from one sample, sequenced in a study of T cells in Graves' hyperthyroidism and ophthalmopathy. Researchers amplified the TCR beta CDR3 regions from RNA transcripts. The study used the HTBI primer set for a first-round RT-PCR of the TCR CDR3. TCRdb re-called the multiplex PCR reads with MiXCR, one entry per CDR3 protein. The sample comprises approximately 370,000 distinct CDR3 sequences, 17% of which are singletons, and roughly a third rests with the top ten. Sequences were obtained from blood. Source of these receptors: a woman aged 25 to 39 with Graves' hyperthyroidism that later progressed to Graves' ophthalmopathy.

The table lists this clonotype with many counts. The chain joins TRBV7-2 to TRBJ2-7; perhaps TRBD2 as D (6 bases). The V and J ends lost 1 base and 5 bases respectively, with 12 bases between them. Germline V gene data show CDR1 as SGHTA and CDR2 as FQGNSA. The CDR3 has 14 amino acids. The chain's CDR3 is CASSLGIRGNEQYF. CDR3 nucleotide sequence: TGTGCCAGCAGCTTAGGGATCCGGGGGAACGAGCAGTACTTC.

The rearrangement joins TRBV7-2 to TRBJ1-2; D unresolved. CDR1 and CDR2 (germline): SGHTA, FQGNSA. The ends were cut back, 3 bases at V and 2 bases at J, with 13 bases in the middle. The CDR3 length is 15 residues. CDR3 DNA: TGTGCCAGCAGCTTCGGCCCTACAGTGAACTATGGCTACACCTTC. The encoded protein is CASSFGPTVNYGYTF.

This clonotype was counted many times. The V call is TRBV3-1, the J call TRBJ1-3, with 8 nucleotides matching TRBD1. The germline V gene has CDR1 LGHDT and CDR2 YNNKEL (reference sequence). The CDR3 spans 15 residues. V gave up 2 bases and J gave up 5 bases; unmatched junction bases: 5. CDR3 protein: CASSQSDRDRNTIYF. CDR3 in DNA: TGTGCCAGCAGCCAATCGGACAGGGACAGAAACACCATATATTTT.

This clonotype was counted many times. This rearrangement joins TRBV5-1 to TRBJ2-1; 10 bases line up with TRBD2. Germline CDR1 reads SGHRS; CDR2 reads YFSETQ. J gave up 0 bases and V 7 bases, and 10 bases lay outside the gene matches. The CDR3 is made up of 17 amino acids. The CDR3 DNA is TGCGCCAGCTTTCGAGCGGGGGGGGTAAGCTCCTACAATGAGCAGTTCTTC. Its translation is CASFRAGGVSSYNEQFF.

Ten or more counts support this clonotype. V is TRBV27 and J is TRBJ2-7, with D perhaps given as TRBD1 or TRBD2 (5 bases each). Looked up from germline, CDR1 is MNHEY and CDR2 is SMNVEV (reference sequence). V lost 4 bases and J 5 bases, leaving 15 bases between the germline ends. The CDR3 has 14 amino acids. CDR3 DNA sequence: TGTGCCAGCAGTTACCCCGGGACCATAAACGAGCAGTACTTC. The encoded protein is CASSYPGTINEQYF.

The rearrangement uses TRBV3-1 and TRBJ2-7; D is undetermined. Trimming pared 3 bases from V and 6 bases from J, leaving 15 bases between. The CDR3 is 14 amino acids. Germline-derived CDR1 and CDR2 are LGHDT and YNNKEL (reference sequence). This CDR3 is CASSQTFASVEQYF. CDR3 nucleotides: TGTGCCAGCAGCCAGACCTTTGCCTCTGTCGAGCAGTACTTC.

This clonotype was picked up many times. V is TRBV3-1 and J is TRBJ2-7; 9 bases align to TRBD2. J gave up 4 bases and V 1 base, and 5 bases lay outside the gene matches. The CDR3 is 15 amino acids. The germline gives CDR1 LGHDT, CDR2 YNNKEL (reference sequence). The CDR3: CASSQGASGKYEQYF. In DNA, the CDR3 is TGTGCCAGCAGCCAAGGGGCTAGCGGGAAATACGAGCAGTACTTC.

In its sample, this clonotype was seen many times. J is TRBJ2-2 and V is TRBV11-2; 7 nucleotides agree with TRBD2. CDR3 size: 16 residues. With 1 base clipped from V and 7 bases from J, the junction kept 9 bases outside the gene matches. Germline V lookup: CDR1 SGHAT, CDR2 FQNNGV. The CDR3 DNA sequence: TGTGCCAGCAGCTTAGTAGCAGCGGGGTGGGTCGGGGAGCTGTTTTTT. Residues: CASSLVAAGWVGELFF. Combining the CDR3 with reference TRBV11-2 and TRBJ2-2 gives the whole variable domain EAGVAQSPRYKIIEKRQSVAFWCNPISGHATLYWYQQILGQGPKLLIQFQNNGVVDDSQLPKDRFSAERLKGVDSTLKIQPAKLEDSAVYLCASSLVAAGWVGELFFGEGSRLTVL.

This clonotype occurred many times. The rearrangement links TRBV2 to TRBJ1-5; tentative D call: TRBD1 (5 bases). V lost 1 base and J lost 7, with 8 bases in between. CDR3 length: 13 amino acids. The germline gives CDR1 SNHLY, CDR2 FYNNEI. The DNA for the CDR3 is TGTGCCAGCAGTGAAGAGGGGTACCAGCCCCAGCATTTT. This codes for CASSEEGYQPQHF.

This clonotype was seen a handful of times. The rearrangement links TRBV27 to TRBJ2-4, with D perhaps matching TRBD2 (5 bases). Germline V gives CDR1 MNHEY, CDR2 SMNVEV (reference sequence). Trimming pared 0 bases from V and 0 bases from J, leaving 9 bases between. CDR3 size: 16 residues. DNA of the CDR3: TGTGCCAGCAGTTTATCGGAGGTTCTAGCCAAAAACATTCAGTACTTC. This translates into CASSLSEVLAKNIQYF.

The chain has TRBV5-1 and TRBJ2-3; D ambiguous. Germline CDR1 and CDR2: SGHRS and YFSETQ. The CDR3 is 15 amino acids. V was shortened by 0 bases and J by 1 base, with 9 bases between the two germline ends. CDR3 sequence: CASSLASIGTDTQYF. The CDR3 DNA follows: TGCGCCAGCAGCTTGGCCAGTATTGGCACAGATACGCAGTATTTT.

This clonotype was seen more than once but under ten times. V and J are TRBV14 and TRBJ2-3; 8 nucleotides line up with TRBD2. This CDR3 comprises 15 residues. Germline V gives CDR1 SGHDN, CDR2 FVKESK. The junction had 12 bases not matched to a gene; V was cut back by 6 bases and J by 7 bases. This CDR3 is CASSLGGAFSNTQYF. Written as DNA, the CDR3 is TGTGCCAGCAGTCTCGGGGGGGCCTTTTCGAATACGCAGTATTTT.

CDR3 sequence reads: CASSLGLADEQFF. The CDR3 nucleotides read TGTGCCAGCAGTTTAGGTCTAGCCGATGAGCAGTTCTTC. The rearrangement uses TRBV12-3 or TRBV12-4 and TRBJ2-1, with D possibly being TRBD2 (5 bases). This CDR3 comprises 13 residues. V shed 1 base and J shed 8 bases, with 9 bases lying between them.

The table lists this clonotype with many counts. The genes are TRBV19 and TRBJ2-1; 8 bases fit TRBD2. CDR3 length: 16 residues. The V and J ends lost 2 bases and 9 bases, in that order; junction bases with no gene match: 12. In germline, CDR1 is LNHDA, CDR2 SQIVND (reference sequence). In DNA, the CDR3 is TGTGCCAGTAGTATAACACCGACTAGCGTCTTTGGTGAGCAGTTCTTC. This codes for CASSITPTSVFGEQFF.